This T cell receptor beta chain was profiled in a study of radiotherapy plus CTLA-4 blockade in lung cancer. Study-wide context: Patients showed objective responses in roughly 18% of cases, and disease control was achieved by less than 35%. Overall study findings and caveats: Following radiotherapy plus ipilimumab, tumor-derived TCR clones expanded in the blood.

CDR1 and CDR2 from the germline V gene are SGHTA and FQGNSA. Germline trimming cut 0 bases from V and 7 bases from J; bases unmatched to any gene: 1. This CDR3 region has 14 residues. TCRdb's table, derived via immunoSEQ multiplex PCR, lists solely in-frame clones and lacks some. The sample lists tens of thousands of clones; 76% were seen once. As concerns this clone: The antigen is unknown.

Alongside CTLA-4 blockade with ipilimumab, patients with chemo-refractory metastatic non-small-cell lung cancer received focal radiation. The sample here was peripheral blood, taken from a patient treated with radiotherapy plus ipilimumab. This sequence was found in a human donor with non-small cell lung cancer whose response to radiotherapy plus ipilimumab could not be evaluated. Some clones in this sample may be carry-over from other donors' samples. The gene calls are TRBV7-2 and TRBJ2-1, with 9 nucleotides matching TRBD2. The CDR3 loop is CASSLASGGNEQFF. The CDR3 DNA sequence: TGTGCCAGCAGCTTAGCTAGCGGGGGTAATGAGCAGTTCTTC.